The following is a TCR beta chain sequence with its context. What this receptor recognizes is not known. No per-base quality is available; no much larger clone lies one base away. The germline V gene supplies CDR1 SGHTA and CDR2 FQGNSA. V was cut back by 5 bases and J by 2 bases, leaving a gap of 9 bases between them. The CDR3 numbers 14 residues from cysteine through phenylalanine. The kept DNA is CDR3 alone, 42 bases in frame from the first base. The donors were some 36 Caucasian individuals from Russia, aged roughly 6 to 95 years, who were systemically healthy. Ten milliliters of peripheral blood were drawn from each donor into EDTA-treated Vacutainer tubes. PBMCs were isolated by Ficoll-Paque density-gradient centrifugation, with at least 6 million obtained per sample. Total RNA was extracted from PBMCs with Trizol reagent, with at least 6 micrograms obtained per sample. Naive CD45RAhigh/CD27high T cell percentages were measured by flow cytometry on a PBMC aliquot from every donor.

This record belongs to a study of blood T cells in healthy people across ages (dated by TCRdb to the mid-2010s). Study-level background: In model experiments, template switching captured about one uniquely barcoded TCR beta cDNA molecule for every two T cells. To track age-related changes in TCR beta repertoire diversity, the study relied on deep sequencing normalized with unique cDNA molecular identifiers. Donors of different ages were randomly distributed across sequencing lanes to avoid experimental bias. The donors were split into four age groups: young (average 16 years), middle-aged (about 40), aged (roughly 65) and long-lived (roughly 80). The study analyzed two additional independent replicas of 1 million unique cDNA reads from the same blood draw for two donors, one aged 18 to 30 and one aged 80 or older.

Overall study results and their limits: Total diversity estimates from one million sequenced T cells were considered lower bounds and underestimates. Observed TCR beta diversity correlated strongly with the percentage of naive T cells measured by flow cytometry. Because the CMV infection status of the donors was unknown, age-related changes in expanded clonotypes may potentially have been confounded. Because profiling used bulk unsorted PBMCs, naive and antigen-experienced compartments could not be compared conclusively. The long-lived group showed more naive CD4+ T cells, fewer expanded clones and increased TCR diversity than the aged group, suggesting age selection. As age increased, observed TCR beta diversity per million T cells dropped in a roughly linear way, and a significant reduction was already evident by age 40.

The library was prepared using 5' RACE. Instrument on record: Illumina HiSeq 2500. A second roughly 6 to 12 cycle PCR used a sample-barcoded 5' primer and a J-beta primer mix. Each TCR beta cDNA molecule received a unique molecular identifier from a template-switch 5' adaptor carrying 12 random nucleotides. Each sample yielded at least 2.5 million CDR3-containing paired-end reads. First-strand cDNA synthesis was performed from all RNA using the Mint cDNA synthesis kit, with priming by a TRBC-specific oligonucleotide. Following uracil-DNA glycosylase treatment, all cDNA underwent a first 18-cycle PCR with the universal primers M1SS and BC2_uni_R. The authors' analysis ran thus. Each sample was normalized by randomly selecting 1 million high-quality reads, each carrying a distinct molecular identifier. Instead of being binned into consensus sequences, reads that shared molecular identifiers were thrown out. MiTCR, set to a Q25 quality threshold and the strictest error-elimination algorithm, was used for CDR3 identification, clonotype clustering and error correction. A nonparametric unseen species model using Euler transformation provided a lower-bound estimate of total TCR beta diversity. The raw public data were reprocessed by TCRdb itself: fastp quality trimming at Q25, MiXCR clonotype calling, in-frame beta chains only. Identical CDR3 proteins give one entry, which carries the most common genes and DNA. TCRdb's processing, not the authors', yielded these V and J calls. A total of about 770,000 distinct CDR3 sequences appear in this sample, roughly 44% of them only once. Of the sample, around 18% is held by the ten largest clones.

The clonotype was recovered from a man in his 60s in good health. Source material: blood. The chain employs TRBV7-2 and TRBJ2-2; no D segment can be confidently identified. The DNA is as follows: TGTGCCAGCAGCAAGTACCGAAACACCGGGGAGCTGTTTTTT. The translation is CASSKYRNTGELFF.